This T cell receptor (delta chain) was captured in a study of gamma-delta T cells after stem cell transplantation. Details on this clone: This may arise from a read error, as a much more abundant clone is one base away.

The CDR3 loop spans 16 amino acids. The V gene's germline CDR1 is GEAIGNYY and CDR2 EKD. TCRdb redid clone calling on the RT-PCR reads using CATT. The repertoire has 3,400 or so delta-chain clones, 1.9% of them found once; the top ten carry roughly 12%. The chain recombines TRDV2 with TRDJ1, with D unresolved. The sequencing input was gamma-delta T cells. The TCR originated in a human donor. It is not recorded whose cells these are; they may come from a transplant donor. CDR3 region: CARDSASPINTDKLIF. The CDR3 nucleotides are TGTGCCCGTGACTCCGCCTCTCCCATCAACACCGATAAACTCATCTTT.